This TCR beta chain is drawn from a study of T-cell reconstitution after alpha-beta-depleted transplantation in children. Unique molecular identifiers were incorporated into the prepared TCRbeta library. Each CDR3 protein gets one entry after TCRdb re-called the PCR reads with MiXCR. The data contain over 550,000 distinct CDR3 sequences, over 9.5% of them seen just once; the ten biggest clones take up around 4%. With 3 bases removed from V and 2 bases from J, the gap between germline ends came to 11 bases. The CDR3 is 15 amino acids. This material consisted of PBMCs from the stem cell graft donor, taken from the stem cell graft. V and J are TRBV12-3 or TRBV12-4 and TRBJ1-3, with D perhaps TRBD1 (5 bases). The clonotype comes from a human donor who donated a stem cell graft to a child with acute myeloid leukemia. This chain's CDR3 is CASSFIGGAGNTIYF. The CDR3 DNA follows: TGTGCCAGCAGTTTCATTGGAGGGGCTGGAAACACCATATATTTT.